This entry describes one T cell receptor (beta chain). No antigen is known for it. One base away there is no much larger clone; base qualities are not given. The sample is drawn from a study of T cell responses to AZD1222 COVID-19 vaccine (dated by TCRdb to the early 2020s). Context from the whole study: AZD1222 recipients whose second dose came at about 4 weeks and those whose second dose came at about 12 weeks were combined into one group, since spike-specific TCR depth and breadth did not differ between the two schedules. A total of 230 to 250 trial participants underwent TCR sequencing, of whom 200 to 220 received two doses of AZD1222 and about 26 received two doses of the MenACWY control vaccine. Trial participants were enrolled by age into subgroups of 18-55, 56-69 and 70-plus years, and around 150, 29 and 61 TCR-sequenced participants, respectively, were included in these subgroups. The study at large found these results: Conclusions about previously exposed vaccinees were limited because only six AZD1222 recipients were SARS-CoV-2 seropositive at baseline. The 56-69-year group was small, and its depth increase did not reach significance, likely because of low power. Most participants were white British and females outnumbered males, and the authors suggested that clonal diversity may have been underestimated. After two AZD1222 doses, spike-specific TCR breadth and depth were significantly higher than at day 0 and than in MenACWY recipients. The vaccine-associated CD4 TCRs covered the entire spike protein, and the dominant responses fell in regions 160-218 and 743-854. No day 14 peak-response samples were available, so repertoires were characterized only after the peak T cell response. Nearly half of unique spike-specific TCRs reportedly recognized epitopes outside regions mutated in the B.1.351 and B.1.1.7 variants.

The CDR3 regions of human TCRbeta chains were analyzed by immunosequencing. Per the original workflow: TCRs in the repertoires were matched against a reference library of SARS-CoV-2-specific TCRs that had been generated with the MIRA antigen-specificity platform. Breadth was defined as the fraction of unique TCRs that were SARS-CoV-2-associated. Depth was defined as the fraction of total T cells that were SARS-CoV-2-associated. Using the MIRA data, each spike-specific TCR was assigned both to the spike region to which the TCR was reactive and to a CD4 or CD8 class. Log10-transformed breadth and depth values were compared by one-way ANOVA with Sidak's multiple comparisons tests. The table was pulled from immuneACCESS by TCRdb, which kept in-frame rearrangements only. Such tables lose some clones; where checked, under half of the loss comes from unresolved V genes, and the rest has no known cause. V, J and clone size are taken as reported in that table, and D and trimming were inferred from the DNA itself. This sample is represented by fewer than 200,000 clones; about 90% of them were singletons. The ten largest make up 0.49% of the sample.

What the time point label conveys for this sample: baseline before first vaccination. The vaccinee samples were drawn from two UK trials, COV001 and COV002, one of which was a single-blind randomized controlled phase 2/3 trial testing AZD1222 (ChAdOx1 nCoV-19) in healthy adults. For TCRbeta chain sequencing, PBMC samples were collected from trial participants at day 0 and at day 28 after the second dose. CDR1 and CDR2, looked up from the germline V gene, are SGHRS and YFSETQ. The V end loses 0 bases and the J end loses 2 bases, and a stretch of 6 bases separates them. The CDR3 holds 13 amino acids from the cysteine to the phenylalanine. Only the CDR3 region is kept as DNA, spanning 39 bases read in frame from base 1.

The TCR was taken from an adult in good health. This specimen consisted of peripheral blood, obtained on day 0 of AZD1222 vaccination. Here the chain combines TRBV5-1 and TRBJ2-7, with the identity of the D gene unclear. For the CDR3, the sequence is CASSLDGAYEQYF. The bases are TGCGCCAGCAGCTTGGATGGGGCCTACGAGCAGTACTTC. The CDR3 plus the reference TRBV5-1 and TRBJ2-7 genes for the other parts give the full variable domain: KAGVTQTPRYLIKTRGQQVTLSCSPISGHRSVSWYQQTPGQGLQFLFEYFSETQRNKGNFPGRFSGRQFSNSRSEMNVSTLELGDSALYLCASSLDGAYEQYFGPGTRLTVT.